This T cell receptor beta chain derives from a study of blood T cells in healthy people across ages. PCR was performed a second time for roughly 7 to 11 cycles using a sample-barcoded 5' primer and a J-beta primer mix. TCRdb re-derived calls from the 5' RACE reads in MiXCR, one entry per CDR3 protein. In the table there are about 690,000 distinct CDR3 sequences, around 41% of which are singletons. CDR3 size: 12 residues. Germline V gives CDR1 SQVTM, CDR2 ANQGSEA. Comment on this clonotype: A read error may explain this, as a much larger clone is one base away.

The sample taken for sequencing was blood. The origin of this receptor is a man aged 80 or over in good health. This chain links TRBV29-1 with TRBJ2-1; D gene unclear. The end of the DNA aligns better with TRBJ2-7, so the J call may be wrong. The CDR3 DNA is TGCAGCGCTGCACCAGCCTACAATGAGCAGTACTTC. As protein: CSAAPAYNEQYF.